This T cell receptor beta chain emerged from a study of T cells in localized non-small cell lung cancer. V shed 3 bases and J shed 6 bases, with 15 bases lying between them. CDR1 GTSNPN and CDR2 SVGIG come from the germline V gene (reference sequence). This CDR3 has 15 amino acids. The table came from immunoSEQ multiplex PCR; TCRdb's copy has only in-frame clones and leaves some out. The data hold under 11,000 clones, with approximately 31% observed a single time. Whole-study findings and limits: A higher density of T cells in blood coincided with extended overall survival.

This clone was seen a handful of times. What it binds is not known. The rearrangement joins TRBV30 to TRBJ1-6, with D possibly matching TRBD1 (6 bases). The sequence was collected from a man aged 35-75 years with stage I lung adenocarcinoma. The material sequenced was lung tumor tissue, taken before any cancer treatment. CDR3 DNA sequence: TGTGCCTGGAGCCTCCGGGGGGCGGGTAATTCACCCCTCCACTTT. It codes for CAWSLRGAGNSPLHF.